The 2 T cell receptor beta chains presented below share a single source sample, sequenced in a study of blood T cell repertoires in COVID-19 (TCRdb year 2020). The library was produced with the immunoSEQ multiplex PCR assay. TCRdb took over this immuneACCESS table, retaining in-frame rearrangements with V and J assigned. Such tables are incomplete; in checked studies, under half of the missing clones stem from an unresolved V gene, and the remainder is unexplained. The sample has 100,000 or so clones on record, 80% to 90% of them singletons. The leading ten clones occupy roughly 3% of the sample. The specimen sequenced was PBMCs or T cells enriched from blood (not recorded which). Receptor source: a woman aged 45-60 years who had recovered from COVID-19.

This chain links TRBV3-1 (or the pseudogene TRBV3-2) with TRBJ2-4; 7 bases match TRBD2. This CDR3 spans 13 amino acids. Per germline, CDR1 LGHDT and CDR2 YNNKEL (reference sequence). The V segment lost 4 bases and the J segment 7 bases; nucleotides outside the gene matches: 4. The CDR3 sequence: CASSRMGGNIQYF. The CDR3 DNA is TGTGCCAGCAGCCGGATGGGGGGGAACATTCAGTACTTC.

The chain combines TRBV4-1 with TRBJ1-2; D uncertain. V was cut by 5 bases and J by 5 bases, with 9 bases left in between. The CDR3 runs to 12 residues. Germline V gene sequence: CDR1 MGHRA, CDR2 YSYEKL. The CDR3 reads CASSAGSYGYTF. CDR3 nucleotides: TGCGCCAGCAGCGCGGGGAGTTATGGCTACACCTTC.